The source of this T cell receptor (beta chain) is a study of cytomegalovirus exposure and HLA in healthy donors (dated by TCRdb to 2015 to 2018). With regard to the full study: In an earlier analysis of around 540 of the donors, about 260 Gb of sequence data and approximately 100 million unique TCR beta sequences from 180 million or so T cells were reported. Typing coverage differed by locus: A, B, C, DRB1 and DQB1 were typed in roughly 629-630 donors, DQA1 in 522, DPA1 in roughly 590, and DPB1 in just under 480. Rather than using new phenotypic data, the later analysis identified candidate immune exposures from TCR beta sequences and from how often those sequences occurred across donors. High-throughput TCR immunosequencing, statistical association of individual TCRs with disease status, and machine learning were combined to predict cytomegalovirus infection status. The study was designed to test whether signatures of past pathogen exposure could be identified by cataloging public T cell receptors. Across around 400 genotyped donors of the cohort, an average of about 220,000 unique TCR beta nucleotide sequences per donor were sequenced, and approximately 17% of those sequences were non-productive. Roughly 300 gigabases of sequencing data and 75 million to 85 million unique TCR sequences made up an early release that covered 500 to 650 HLA-typed donors. Genome-wide SNP genotypes for about 55% of the roughly 670 donors were used in a later genetic analysis, which treated that subset as a discovery cohort. Besides the first cohort of 666 subjects, a separate validation cohort made up of 95 to 150 different subjects was used. The study used immunosequencing to profile the T cell repertoires of approximately 650 subjects and linked those repertoires to cytomegalovirus serostatus. HLA typing included class I and class II loci at four-digit resolution. To decide whether each TCR beta V gene segment behaved as functional or pseudogenic, an earlier analysis of fewer than 750 of the donors relied on high-throughput TCR beta sequencing. A later analysis re-examined previously published TCR beta repertoires from just over 650 donors and added high-resolution HLA genotyping to investigate patterns of TCR occurrence. Donor age, sex, ethnicity and CMV serostatus were compiled together with the repertoire data. Every discovery cohort repertoire had been produced on one sequencing platform. The genetic ancestry cluster associated with self-reported Caucasian donors included 81% of the roughly 410 genotyped donors. Because of strong linkage in the cohort, a few DR-DQ haplotypes were treated as single units for association and clustering. Findings and caveats that apply to the study as a whole: In a later genetic analysis, fewer N-insertions in productive TCRs were reported among donors in an Asian-associated ancestry cluster than the approximately 670-donor mean. Three of the identified cytomegalovirus-associated TCR beta chains were confirmed in vitro to be specific for cytomegalovirus antigens. This cohort had only TCR beta chains sequenced, and the lack of alpha or paired-chain data limited which features could be detected. When HLA alleles, especially DR and DQ, strongly co-occurred, TCR associations were difficult to assign to individual alleles. The study gave a list of about 170 TCR beta chains associated with cytomegalovirus. Across donors, most TCR sequences were observed very rarely, whereas some public TCRs were present in many individuals. Linkage disequilibrium might explain the correlated functional status among segregating V segments, but an unknown experimental factor could not be excluded. The classifier was reported to diagnose cytomegalovirus status with high specificity and sensitivity in both the original and validation cohorts. Sequencing depth was assumed to be roughly uniform across donors in the presence/absence analyses, though that assumption may not hold. A later analysis found that most CMV-associated TCR beta chains appeared HLA-restricted, with HLA associations seemingly driven largely by CMV exposure. The earlier analysis of almost 600 of the donors excluded approximately 15 rarely observed V segments, including chromosome 9 orphons, because counts were too low. It was suggested by the authors that the approach could potentially be generalized to other disease states and immunological phenotypes. In a later analysis, several top co-occurrence clusters were reported to appear linked to parvovirus B19, influenza, CMV and Epstein-Barr virus. At a false discovery rate of 0.05, a later analysis linked 16,000 or so TCR beta sequences to specific HLA alleles. In an earlier analysis of more than 500 of the donors, most TCR beta V segments appeared in productive rearrangements about 87% or about 30% of the time, broadly matching IMGT annotations. A further reported finding was that TCR beta sequences accurately predicted the HLA-A and HLA-B alleles for most subjects in the first cohort. V-gene and J-gene trimming of TCR beta chains was associated with a missense DCLRE1C variant in a later genetic analysis, and the association was replicated in an independent cohort. For the cohort, immune exposure information was limited to CMV serostatus. The sequencing pipeline was judged likely to have produced a cluster of highly shared sequence variants as a technical artifact. Because HLA typing was unavailable for some donors at each locus, only the typed subset was used in association tests. Compared with equally common non-associated chains, HLA-associated TCR beta chains in a later analysis were more clonally expanded and had lower generation probabilities. The 87-base-pair reads could not distinguish some IMGT-functional V segments, including TRBV6-2 and TRBV6-3, so those segments were excluded. In a later analysis, the rate of TCR association differed among HLA loci, with DRB1 alleles having the most associated TCRs and HLA-C alleles having the fewest.

The method was the immunoSEQ multiplex PCR assay. For the multiplex PCR, a mixture combining 60 forward primers for TCR Vbeta segments and 13 reverse primers for TCR Jbeta segments was used. Amplification of the CDR3 region of rearranged TCR beta genes was performed with a multiplex PCR assay on genomic DNA. On the Illumina HiSeq System, the amplified TCR beta libraries were sequenced as 87-base-pair reads. Processing in the source paper ran as follows. A later analysis counted some 74 million unique TCR beta chains across the 666 repertoires, and 9.5 million to 11 million of these chains were shared by at least two donors. To remove PCR and sequencing errors, raw reads were error-corrected and collapsed into unique sequences using a nearest-neighbor algorithm that merged closely related sequences. To assign V, D and J gene segments, CDR3 sequences were aligned to IMGT reference sequences. For a sequence to be retained, a match of at least six nucleotides was required to both a V gene segment and a J gene segment. Rearrangements were called productive when the CDR3 lacked stop codons and stayed in frame with V and J; all others were non-productive. Following IMGT convention, CDR3 was defined as the stretch from the second conserved V-encoded cysteine up to the conserved J-encoded phenylalanine. The earlier analysis of 550 to 650 of the donors excluded any sequence lacking an unambiguous match to a single V gene segment. In an earlier analysis of 500 to 750 of the donors, V segments were called functional above 56.7% productive rearrangements and were called segregating when the between-donor standard deviation exceeded 5%. A statistical classification framework was built for diagnosing cytomegalovirus status from the catalog of TCR beta chain sequences. V and J gene assignment, in a later analysis, came from comparing TCR nucleotide sequences with IMGT/GENE-DB human TR gene sequences. In a later analysis, CDR3 sequences and most-parsimonious VDJ recombination scenarios were assigned using the TCRdist pipeline. In a later analysis, each TCR beta chain was defined by its CDR3 amino acid sequence together with its V-gene family, and reads without a unique V-gene family were excluded. As a way to deal with suspected cross-contamination and a sequencing artifact, a later analysis dropped 450 to 600 nucleotide sequences that were highly shared and had low generation probability. A later analysis calculated a clonal expansion index for each public chain from normalized within-repertoire ranks of inferred template counts. In a later analysis, generation probabilities were computed using a VDJ recombination model fitted to out-of-frame rearrangements, and the results were checked against IGoR. In a later analysis, hypergeometric tests were used to score TCR-TCR, TCR-HLA and TCR-CMV co-occurrence, with a repertoire-size bias correction applied to TCR pairs. False discovery rates were estimated in a later analysis by permuting HLA or CMV assignments 20 times. In a later analysis, co-occurring TCRs were grouped using DBSCAN, with TCRdist sequence similarity added in when clustering inside HLA-allele-positive subsets. For co-occurrence clustering, repertoires with fewer than 30,000 or more than 120,000 public chains were excluded, along with roughly five repertoires with anomalous nucleotide sharing. TCRdb limited this immuneACCESS table to in-frame rearrangements with V and J called. A share of clones is missing; checked studies link under half to unresolved V genes, and the rest is unexplained. V and J calls and clone size are given by that table; D and trimming were obtained from the DNA. The sample yields some 180,000 clones; roughly 70% were counted once. The ten top clones hold about 5% of the sample.

As for this clone: It lacks a known antigen. At one of its ends the junction is not consistent with the germline gene, which may arise from a read error.

From its cysteine to its phenylalanine, the CDR3 spans 14 amino acids. Only the CDR3 part of the read is kept: 42 bases, read in frame from the first base. From a lookup of the germline V gene (reference sequence), CDR1 and CDR2 are SSHAT and FNYEAQ. The cohort consisted of some 730 healthy bone marrow donors. All cohort members were sampled while nominally healthy, although unrecorded immune exposures were likely present. The donor was CMV seropositive and was included in the group of 250 to 300 seropositive cohort members. A peripheral blood sample was provided by each donor, and peripheral blood mononuclear cells were used for TCR beta sequencing. The Qiagen DNeasy Blood Extraction Kit was used to extract genomic DNA from the blood cell samples.

Recombination connected TRBV7-7 to TRBJ2-5; 9 middle bases align to TRBD1. This TCR came from a woman younger than 35 in good health and CMV-seropositive. What was sequenced was PBMCs. DNA sequence: TGTGCTAGCAGCCCTGGACAGGGGAGAGAGACCCAGTACTTC. Its product reads: CASSPGQGRETQYF.